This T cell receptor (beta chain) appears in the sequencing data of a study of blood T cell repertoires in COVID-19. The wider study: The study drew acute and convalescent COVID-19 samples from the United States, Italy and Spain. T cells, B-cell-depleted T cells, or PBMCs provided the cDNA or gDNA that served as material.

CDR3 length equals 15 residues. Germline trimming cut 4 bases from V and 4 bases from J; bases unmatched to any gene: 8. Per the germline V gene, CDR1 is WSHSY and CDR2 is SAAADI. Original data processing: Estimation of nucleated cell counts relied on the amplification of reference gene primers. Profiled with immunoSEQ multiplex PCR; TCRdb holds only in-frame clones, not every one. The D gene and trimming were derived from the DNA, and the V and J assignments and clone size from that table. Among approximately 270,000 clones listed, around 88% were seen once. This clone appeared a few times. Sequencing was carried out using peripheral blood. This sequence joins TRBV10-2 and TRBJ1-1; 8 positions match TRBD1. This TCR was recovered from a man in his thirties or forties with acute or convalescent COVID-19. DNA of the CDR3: TGCGCCAGCAGTGCCCTGACCAGGGGGCGCACTGAAGCTTTCTTT. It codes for CASSALTRGRTEAFF.